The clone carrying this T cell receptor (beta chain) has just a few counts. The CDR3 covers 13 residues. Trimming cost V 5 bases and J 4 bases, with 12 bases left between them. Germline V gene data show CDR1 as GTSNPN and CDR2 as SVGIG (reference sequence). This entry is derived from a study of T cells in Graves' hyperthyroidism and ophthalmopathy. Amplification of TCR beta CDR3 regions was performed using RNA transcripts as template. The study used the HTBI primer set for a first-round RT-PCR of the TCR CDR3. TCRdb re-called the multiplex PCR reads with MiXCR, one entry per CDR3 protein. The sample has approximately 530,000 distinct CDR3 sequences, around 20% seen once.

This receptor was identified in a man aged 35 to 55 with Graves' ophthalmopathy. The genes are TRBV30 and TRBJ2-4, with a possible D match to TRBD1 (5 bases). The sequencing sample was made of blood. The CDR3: CAWLGRTKNIQYF. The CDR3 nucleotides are TGTGCCTGGCTTGGGCGGACAAAAAACATTCAGTACTTC. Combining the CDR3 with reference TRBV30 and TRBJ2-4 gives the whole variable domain SQTIHQWPATLVQPVGSPLSLECTVEGTSNPNLYWYRQAAGRGLQLLFYSVGIGQISSEVPQNLSASRPQDRQFILSSKKLLLSDSGFYLCAWLGRTKNIQYFGAGTRLSVL.